This T cell receptor (beta chain) was documented in a study of regulatory T cells in long-lasting Graves disease. Combining iRepertoire HTBI primers with Arm-PCR of CDR3 regions, the authors built TCR beta libraries. Each CDR3 protein gets one entry after TCRdb re-called the multiplex PCR reads with MiXCR. This sample has roughly 420,000 distinct CDR3 sequences, with less than 20% found just once. Trimming took 3 bases from V and 3 from J; bases not matched to a gene: 8. The CDR3 sequence is 17 residues long. Germline CDR1 MNHGY, CDR2 SVAAGI. Time point given: newly diagnosed GD, antithyroid drugs for less than 3 months. Scientists built the TCR library using RNA that was extracted from PBMCs. From an endocrinology department in Xi'an, China, came the patients. These data are also associated with another study on T cells in Graves' hyperthyroidism and ophthalmopathy. This second report adds: Ophthalmopathy was distinguished from stable hyperthyroidism by 13 V-J signatures.

This chain connects TRBV6-9 to TRBJ2-1; 10 bases agree with TRBD2. Sequencing used peripheral blood mononuclear cells (PBMCs), obtained at new diagnosis, from a patient treated with antithyroid drugs. This TCR was sampled from a woman aged 25 to 39 with Graves disease. DNA for the CDR3: TGTGCCAGCAGTTACCGCGCGAGGACTAGCGGCTACAATGAGCAGTTCTTC. Residues: CASSYRARTSGYNEQFF.